The TCR beta chain described here comes from a study of blood T cells in healthy people across ages. Study-wide results and caveats: Compared with aged donors, long-lived donors showed fewer expanded clones, suggesting selection.

V shed 0 bases, J shed 7 bases, and the junction held 6 bases outside the gene matches. The CDR3 runs to 14 residues. Germline V gene lookup returns CDR1 SGHVS and CDR2 FNYEAQ. The use of a sample-barcoded 5' primer and a J-beta primer mix characterized a second PCR of roughly 6 to 11 cycles. Through a template-switch adaptor with 12 random nucleotides, each cDNA molecule received a tag. In TCRdb, the 5' RACE reads were re-called with MiXCR into one record per CDR3 protein. This sample carries roughly 1,100,000 distinct CDR3 sequences, about 25% of them seen once, and the ten largest clones take approximately 0.75%. This clonotype has more than one count but fewer than ten. Its target is unknown. This same sample was also part of a study on T cells of mothers and their children.

The chain uses TRBV7-6 and TRBJ2-7; 7 nucleotides line up with TRBD2. The sample comprised blood. This clonotype was obtained from a girl aged 2 to 10 in good health. CDR3 protein: CASSLAGGPREQYF. CDR3 sequence (DNA): TGTGCCAGCAGCTTAGCGGGAGGGCCTAGAGAGCAGTACTTC.